This record looks at one T cell receptor beta chain sequence and its context. The source of the sample is a study of cytomegalovirus exposure and HLA in healthy donors. This CDR3 contains 14 residues. Trimming shortened V by 1 base and J by 2 bases, and 9 bases separated the two germline ends. Germline assignment: CDR1 SEHNR and CDR2 FQNEAQ (reference sequence). The PCR ran on 60 Vbeta and 13 Jbeta primers. The protocol was immunoSEQ multiplex PCR, while the TCRdb copy is restricted to in-frame clones and leaves out a portion. The data contain roughly 230,000 clones, over 90% of them singletons. The sequence was obtained from a girl aged 2-10 years in good health and CMV-seronegative. The chain employs TRBV7-9 and TRBJ2-7; D gene unclear. Specimen: PBMCs. The CDR3 DNA follows: TGTGCCAGCAGCTTAGGTAGTGAAACCTACGAGCAGTACTTC. Protein: CASSLGSETYEQYF.